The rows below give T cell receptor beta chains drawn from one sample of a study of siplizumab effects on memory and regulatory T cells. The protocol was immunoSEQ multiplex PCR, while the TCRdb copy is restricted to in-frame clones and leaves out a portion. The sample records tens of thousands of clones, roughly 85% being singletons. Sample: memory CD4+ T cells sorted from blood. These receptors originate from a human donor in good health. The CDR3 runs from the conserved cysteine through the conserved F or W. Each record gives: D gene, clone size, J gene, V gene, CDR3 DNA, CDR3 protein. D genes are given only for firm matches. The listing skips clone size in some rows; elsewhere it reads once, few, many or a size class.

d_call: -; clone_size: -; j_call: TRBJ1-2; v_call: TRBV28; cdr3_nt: TGTGCCAGCACCCGAGGGGGGAGCTTCTATGGCTACACCTTC; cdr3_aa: CASTRGGSFYGYTF
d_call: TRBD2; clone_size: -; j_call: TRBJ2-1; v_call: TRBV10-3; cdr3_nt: TGTGCCATCAGTGAACGAGCGGGAGGGCTCAATGAGCAGTTCTTC; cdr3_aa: CAISERAGGLNEQFF
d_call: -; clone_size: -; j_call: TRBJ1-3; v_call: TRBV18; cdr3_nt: TGTGCCAGCTCAAGTGGGGCCGGCTCTGGAAACACCATATATTTT; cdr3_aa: CASSSGAGSGNTIYF
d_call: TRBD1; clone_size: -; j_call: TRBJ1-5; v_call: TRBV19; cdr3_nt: TGTGCCAGTAGTATAGATCGTATAGGTTTGACAGGGACTCTGCCCCAGCATTTT; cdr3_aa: CASSIDRIGLTGTLPQHF
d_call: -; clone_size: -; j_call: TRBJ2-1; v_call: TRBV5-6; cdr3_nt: TGTGCCAGCAGCTTGGAAGCAATCCTTCTCAATGAGCAGTTCTTC; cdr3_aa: CASSLEAILLNEQFF
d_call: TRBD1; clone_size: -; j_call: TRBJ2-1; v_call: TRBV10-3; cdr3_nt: TGTGCCATCAGTCCACCGGGACAGGGGAGAAATGAGCAGTTCTTC; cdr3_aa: CAISPPGQGRNEQFF
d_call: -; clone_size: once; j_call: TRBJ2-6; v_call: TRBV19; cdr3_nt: TGTGCCAGTAGTATCCCGCGGTACTCTGGGGCCAACGTCCTGACTTTC; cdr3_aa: CASSIPRYSGANVLTF
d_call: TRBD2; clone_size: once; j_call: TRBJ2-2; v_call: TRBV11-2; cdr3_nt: TGTGCCAGCAGCAGACTAGCGTTCAACACCGGGGAGCTGTTTTTT; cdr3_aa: CASSRLAFNTGELFF
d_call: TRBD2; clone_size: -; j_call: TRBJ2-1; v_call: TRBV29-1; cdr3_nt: TGCAGCGTTGCGGTGGGACTAGCCTACAATGAGCAGTTCTTC; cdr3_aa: CSVAVGLAYNEQFF
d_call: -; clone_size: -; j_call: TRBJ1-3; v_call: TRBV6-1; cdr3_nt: TGTGCCAGCAGTATACGTACCGCTGAAAACACCATATATTTT; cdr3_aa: CASSIRTAENTIYF
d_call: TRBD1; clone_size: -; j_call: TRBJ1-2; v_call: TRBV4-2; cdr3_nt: TGTGCCAGCAGCCAAGATGGTCAGGGGGCTATGGGCTACACCTTC; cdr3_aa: CASSQDGQGAMGYTF
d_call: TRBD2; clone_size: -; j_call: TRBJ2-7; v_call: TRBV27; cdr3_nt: TGTGCCAGCACCATATCTGGGACTAGCGGAGACGAGCAGTACTTC; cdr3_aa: CASTISGTSGDEQYF
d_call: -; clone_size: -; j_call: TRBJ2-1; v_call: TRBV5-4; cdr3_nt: TGTGCCAGCAGCTTTGGGATCTCCCACAATGAGCAGTTCTTC; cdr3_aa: CASSFGISHNEQFF
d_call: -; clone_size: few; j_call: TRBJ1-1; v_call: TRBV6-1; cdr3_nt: TGTGCCAGCATAGGCGGCACAACGGGGGAAGCTTTCTTT; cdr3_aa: CASIGGTTGEAFF
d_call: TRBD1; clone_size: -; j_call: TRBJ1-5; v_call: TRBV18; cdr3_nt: TGTGCCAGCTCACCCGACAGGGGGGGAGGTCAGCCCCAGCATTTT; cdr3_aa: CASSPDRGGGQPQHF